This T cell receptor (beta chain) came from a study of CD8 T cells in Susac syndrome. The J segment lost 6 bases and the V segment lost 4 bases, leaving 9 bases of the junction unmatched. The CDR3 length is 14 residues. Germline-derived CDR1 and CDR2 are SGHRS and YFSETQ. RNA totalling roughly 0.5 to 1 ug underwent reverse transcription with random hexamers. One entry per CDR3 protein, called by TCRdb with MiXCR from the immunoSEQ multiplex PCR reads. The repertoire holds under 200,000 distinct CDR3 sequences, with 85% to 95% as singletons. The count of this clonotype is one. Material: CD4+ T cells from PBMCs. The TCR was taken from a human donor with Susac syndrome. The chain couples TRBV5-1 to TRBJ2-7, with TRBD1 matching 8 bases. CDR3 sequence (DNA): TGCGCCAGCAGCACCGGACAGGGTACGGCCGAGCAGTACTTC. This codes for CASSTGQGTAEQYF.